Listed below are T cell receptor beta chains from one sample, sequenced in a study of T cells in Graves' hyperthyroidism and ophthalmopathy. TCRdb reprocessed the multiplex PCR reads via MiXCR and lists one record per CDR3 protein. The profile shows around 490,000 distinct CDR3 sequences, just under 20% of them singletons. Sequencing input: blood. These receptor sequences come from a man between 40 and 49 years old with Graves' ophthalmopathy. The CDR3 runs from the conserved cysteine through the conserved F or W. Each record gives: CDR3 protein, CDR3 DNA, J gene, V gene, clone size, D gene. The D gene is left open where the match is weak. Size values are once, few and many counts, or a class for expanded clones, and some rows have none.

CDR3aa: CASSHDRVVYNSPLHF
CDR3nt: TGTGCCAGCAGCCACGACAGGGTTGTTTATAATTCACCCCTCCACTTT
j_gene: TRBJ1-6
v_gene: TRBV5-1
abundance: once
d_gene: TRBD1

CDR3aa: CASSTLEGWADGYTF
CDR3nt: TGCGCCAGCAGCACCCTCGAGGGCTGGGCTGATGGCTACACCTTC
j_gene: TRBJ1-2
v_gene: TRBV5-1
abundance: -
d_gene: -

CDR3aa: CASSVGTGSEKLFF
CDR3nt: TGTGCCAGCAGCGTCGGGACAGGGAGTGAAAAACTGTTTTTT
j_gene: TRBJ1-4
v_gene: TRBV7-6
abundance: -
d_gene: TRBD1

CDR3aa: CASSQDSSGVYGYTF
CDR3nt: TGCGCCAGCAGCCAAGACTCTTCAGGGGTCTATGGCTACACCTTC
j_gene: TRBJ1-2
v_gene: TRBV4-3
abundance: -
d_gene: -

CDR3aa: CAWSSGREQYF
CDR3nt: TGTGCCTGGAGCAGCGGGAGGGAGCAGTACTTC
j_gene: TRBJ2-7
v_gene: TRBV30
abundance: -
d_gene: TRBD2

CDR3aa: CASSVGTSGGLYNEQFF
CDR3nt: TGTGCCAGCAGTGTAGGGACTAGCGGGGGGTTATACAATGAGCAGTTCTTC
j_gene: TRBJ2-1
v_gene: TRBV6-1
abundance: few
d_gene: TRBD2

CDR3aa: CSARVRGRTYEQYF
CDR3nt: TGCAGTGCTAGAGTTAGGGGTAGGACCTACGAGCAGTACTTC
j_gene: TRBJ2-7
v_gene: TRBV20-1
abundance: many
d_gene: -

CDR3aa: CAISPGSGKNTGELLF
CDR3nt: TGTGCCATCAGTCCCGGGAGCGGCAAGAACACCGGGGAGCTGCTTTTT
j_gene: TRBJ2-2
v_gene: TRBV10-3
abundance: -
d_gene: -

CDR3aa: CASSLTTDTQYF
CDR3nt: TGTGCCAGCAGCCTTACGACAGATACGCAGTATTTT
j_gene: TRBJ2-3
v_gene: TRBV5-1
abundance: many
d_gene: -

CDR3aa: CASSYQARSYEQYF
CDR3nt: TGTGCCAGCAGTTACCAGGCTAGGAGTTACGAGCAGTACTTC
j_gene: TRBJ2-7
v_gene: TRBV6-2/TRBV6-3
abundance: many
d_gene: -

CDR3aa: CASSFGLAGGSEQFF
CDR3nt: TGTGCCAGCAGCTTCGGACTAGCGGGAGGGAGTGAGCAGTTCTTC
j_gene: TRBJ2-1
v_gene: TRBV7-2
abundance: few
d_gene: TRBD2